What follows describes a single T cell receptor beta chain. What it binds is not known. V lost 10 bases, J lost 3 bases, and 9 bases stayed unmatched. The CDR3 is 14 amino acids. Germline V gene sequence: CDR1 WSHSY, CDR2 SAAADI. This sample stems from a study of T cell repertoires in cytomegalovirus infection. The study, taken as a whole, reports: Dominating the ex vivo response were TCR beta clonotypes that were CMV-specific and HLA-C-restricted.

TCRdb fed the reads into MiXCR, producing one record per CDR3 protein. Here the sample spans 250,000 to 300,000 distinct CDR3 sequences, around 20% being singletons. The clonotype was recovered from a human donor in good health (CMV status not recorded). Some clones in this sample may be carry-over from other donors' samples. Material: cultured PBMCs, obtained from culture after CMV antigen stimulation. This rearrangement joins TRBV10-2 to TRBJ1-5; 7 positions agree with TRBD1. The CDR3 here is CATQGGEVNQPQHF. The CDR3, as DNA: TGCGCCACACAAGGGGGCGAGGTCAATCAGCCCCAGCATTTT.